This TCR beta chain was sequenced for a study of a mutant IDH1 vaccine in newly diagnosed glioma. Time point reported: baseline, week 1 (first vaccination visit). Treatment reported: pre-vaccination baseline after standard-of-care therapy. This clone was counted only a few times. TCRdb keeps only in-frame clones here, not all; method: immunoSEQ multiplex PCR. This table holds roughly 35,000 clones, around nine tenths found once. The length of the CDR3 is 13 residues. The V and J ends lost 11 bases and 0 bases respectively, with 11 bases between them. The V gene's germline CDR1 is ENHRY and CDR2 SYGVKD.

The rearrangement joins TRBV10-3 to TRBJ1-3; D possibly corresponds to TRBD1 (6 bases). Sequenced here: PBMCs, sampled from a glioma patient treated with radiotherapy, temozolomide or both. This clonotype was obtained from a woman between 35 and 50 years old with glioma. The CDR3 loop is CASGGPSGNTIYF. CDR3 DNA sequence: TGTGCCTCTGGGGGGCCCTCTGGAAACACCATATATTTT.